This TCR beta chain was identified during a study of blood T cell repertoires in COVID-19. Across the study: In each case, the material was cDNA or gDNA derived from T cells, B-cell-depleted T cells, or PBMCs.

Seattle-derived patients entered the study during active infection and were followed longitudinally. In the authors' workflow: Nucleated cell counts were estimated from reference gene primer amplification. Data came from immunoSEQ multiplex PCR; TCRdb stores just in-frame clones and leaves some out. For V, J and clone size, that table is used; D and trimming come from the DNA. The sample contains over 150,000 clones, approximately 80% of which appear only once. Sequencing used peripheral blood. This clonotype was obtained from a woman between 40 and 55 years old with COVID-19, enrolled during active disease.

This chain's CDR3 is CASSLIGDEAFF. Here the CDR3 DNA reads TGTGCCAGCAGTTTAATCGGGGATGAAGCTTTCTTT. The chain couples TRBV27 to TRBJ1-1, with D unclear. CDR3 length: 12 amino acids. Germline V lookup: CDR1 MNHEY, CDR2 SMNVEV (reference sequence). Trimming left V 2 bases short and J 7 bases short, with 8 bases between.